The next 25 T cell receptor beta chains were all read from a single sample in a study of T cell changes during pregnancy in multiple sclerosis (dated by TCRdb to the late 2010s). Libraries were constructed by the immunoSEQ multiplex PCR assay. Here the immuneACCESS table is served through TCRdb, limited to in-frame sequences with V and J called. Missing clones are a known gap in these copies; in checked studies unresolved V genes cover under half, and the rest lacks a known reason. The sample table holds approximately 46,000 clones, of which roughly 90% were seen once. The top ten clonotypes cover approximately 2.6% of the sample. The sample was CD8+ T cells from peripheral blood mononuclear cells, taken in the second trimester of pregnancy. The receptors here all came from a female donor with multiple sclerosis, enrolled in a pregnancy study.

The chain uses TRBV10-3 and TRBJ2-7; D might be TRBD2 (6 bases). The CDR3 has 16 amino acids. Germline assignment: CDR1 ENHRY and CDR2 SYGVKD. Trimming cost V 5 bases and J 0 bases, with 17 bases left between them. CDR3 bases: TGTGCCATCAGTCGAATGGGGCGGGGCCCCTCCTACGAGCAGTACTTC. Translating gives CAISRMGRGPSYEQYF.

The chain employs TRBV7-9 and TRBJ1-5; possible D gene TRBD1, 6 bases. The CDR3 spans 15 residues. Germline lookup yields CDR1 SEHNR and CDR2 FQNEAQ (reference sequence). The V end was cut by 1 base, the J end by 1 base, with 8 bases between. The CDR3 DNA sequence: TGTGCCAGCAGCTTAGGCAGGGGAAGCAATCAGCCCCAGCATTTT. This sequence encodes CASSLGRGSNQPQHF.

This chain joins TRBV4-1 and TRBJ2-3, with 7 bases fitting TRBD1. CDR1 is MGHRA, CDR2 YSYEKL, per germline. The CDR3 runs to 15 residues. The ends lost 2 bases at V and 6 bases at J; junction bases unmatched: 8. The CDR3 is CASSQLPTGMDTQYF. The CDR3, as DNA: TGCGCCAGCAGCCAACTCCCGACAGGGATGGATACGCAGTATTTT.

V and J are TRBV14 and TRBJ1-1; 7 bases align to TRBD1. CDR3 size: 13 residues. Germline V gene sequence: CDR1 SGHDN, CDR2 FVKESK. V trimming: 6 bases; J trimming: 5 bases; junction bases outside the gene matches: 6. The CDR3 region has the DNA TGTGCCAGCAGGACGACAGGGTTGACTGAAGCTTTCTTT. Translated: CASRTTGLTEAFF.

The rearrangement uses TRBV30 and TRBJ1-3, with D maybe TRBD1 (6 bases). The CDR3 totals 15 residues. Per germline, CDR1 GTSNPN and CDR2 SVGIG (reference sequence). V was pared by 3 bases and J by 6 bases, with 18 bases between. The CDR3 DNA reads TGTGCCTGGAGCGGCGGACAGTCCCTGGAAAACACCATATATTTT. Its protein product is CAWSGGQSLENTIYF. Filled out from reference TRBV30 and TRBJ1-3, the complete variable domain reads SQTIHQWPATLVQPVGSPLSLECTVEGTSNPNLYWYRQAAGRGLQLLFYSVGIGQISSEVPQNLSASRPQDRQFILSSKKLLLSDSGFYLCAWSGGQSLENTIYFGEGSWLTVV.

This chain connects TRBV5-6 to TRBJ1-1, with 7 bases matching TRBD1. Germline-derived CDR1 and CDR2 are SGHDT and YYEEEE. Trimming at V came to 2 bases and at J to 4 bases, leaving 5 bases not matched to a gene. The CDR3 is 14 residues long. The chain's CDR3 is CASSFGQDSTEAFF. The CDR3 bases are TGTGCCAGCAGCTTCGGACAGGATAGCACTGAAGCTTTCTTT.

This clone was detected once. The rearrangement links TRBV10-3 to TRBJ1-2, with a possible D match to TRBD1 (5 bases). Germline-derived CDR1 and CDR2 are ENHRY and SYGVKD. Trimming left V 0 bases short and J 5 bases short, with 10 bases between. CDR3 size: 14 residues. The CDR3 DNA is TGTGCCATCAGTGAGTCGTCCAGGGTTTATGGCTACACCTTC. It translates to CAISESSRVYGYTF.

The chain couples TRBV9 to TRBJ1-1; maybe TRBD1 (5 bases). This CDR3 is 14 amino acids long. V lost 3 bases and J lost 8, with 17 bases in between. Germline CDR1 reads SGDLS; CDR2 reads YYNGEE. The CDR3 is CASSGRGLQEEAFF. The CDR3 DNA sequence: TGTGCCAGCAGCGGAAGGGGCCTACAGGAGGAAGCTTTCTTT.

The rearrangement links TRBV13 to TRBJ1-1, with 7 bases aligning to TRBD1. Losses at the gene ends were 1 base for V and 1 base for J; bases not matched to a gene: 3. Per germline, CDR1 PRHDT and CDR2 FYEKMQ (reference sequence). CDR3 length: 15 residues. The CDR3 is CASSLVGQANTEAFF. The CDR3 region has the DNA TGTGCCAGCAGCTTAGTAGGACAGGCGAACACTGAAGCTTTCTTT.

This sequence joins TRBV5-6 and TRBJ2-4; 8 nucleotides match TRBD2. The CDR3 consists of 15 residues. With 1 base clipped from V and 9 bases from J, the junction kept 9 bases outside the gene matches. The germline V gene encodes CDR1 SGHDT and CDR2 YYEEEE. The CDR3 spells CASSLPSGGFGIQYF. Here the CDR3 DNA reads TGTGCCAGCAGCTTGCCATCGGGAGGGTTTGGCATTCAGTACTTC.

The CDR3 region is CASSPLDSGYGYTF. The CDR3 DNA is TGTGCCAGCAGTCCCCTGGACAGCGGCTATGGCTACACCTTC. This chain connects TRBV6-5 to TRBJ1-2; D might be TRBD1 (6 bases). The V end was cut by 5 bases, the J end by 4 bases, with 14 bases between. Germline lookup yields CDR1 MNHEY and CDR2 SVGAGI. The CDR3 has 14 amino acids.

The rearrangement joins TRBV12-5 to TRBJ1-5; D is unresolved. Per the germline V gene, CDR1 is LGHNT and CDR2 is FRNRAP. The CDR3 is made up of 11 amino acids. The V gene lost 3 bases and the J gene lost 8 bases, with 5 bases spanning the gap. CDR3 coding DNA: TGTGCTAGTGGTTTAGCGAAGCCCCAGCATTTT. Its protein product is CASGLAKPQHF.

This clone was seen only once. The V call is TRBV7-9, the J call TRBJ2-7; TRBD1 matches at 7 bases. V dropped 5 bases and J dropped 4; count of bases not matched to a gene: 8. The CDR3 loop spans 14 amino acids. Germline V gives CDR1 SEHNR, CDR2 FQNEAQ (reference sequence). The CDR3 sequence: CASSPRQGIYEQYF. The CDR3 DNA reads as TGTGCCAGCAGCCCTAGACAGGGAATATACGAGCAGTACTTC.

J is TRBJ2-1 and V is TRBV19, with TRBD2 identical over 7 bases. The trim removed 9 bases at V and 4 bases at J, leaving 9 bases unmatched. This CDR3 region has 14 residues. CDR1 is LNHDA, CDR2 SQIVND, per germline (reference sequence). In nucleotides, the CDR3 is TGTGCCAGCGGGGGAGCGGGGCCTTACAATGAGCAGTTCTTC. This sequence encodes CASGGAGPYNEQFF.

The V call is TRBV7-2, the J call TRBJ1-2; D possibly corresponds to TRBD1 (5 bases). The CDR3 loop spans 13 amino acids. CDR1 and CDR2 from the germline V gene are SGHTA and FQGNSA. The ends were cut back, 3 bases at V and 6 bases at J, with 11 bases in the middle. CDR3 sequence: CASSFVQGDGYTF. As DNA, the CDR3 is TGTGCCAGCAGCTTCGTCCAGGGCGATGGCTACACCTTC.

This clone has only a few counts. CDR3 sequence: CASSDPGGQGDYGYTF. As DNA, the CDR3 is TGCGCCAGCAGCGACCCCGGGGGGCAGGGAGACTATGGCTACACCTTC. The V gene is TRBV5-1, the J gene TRBJ1-2, with D perhaps TRBD1 (6 bases). Between the trimmed V and J ends, which lost 4 bases and 3 bases, there was a span of 19 bases. This CDR3 has 16 residues. Germline CDR1 is SGHRS and CDR2 is YFSETQ.

The V and J genes are TRBV7-2 and TRBJ1-1, with no clear D. The CDR3 has 14 amino acids. The V end was cut by 7 bases, the J end by 0 bases, with 12 bases between. Germline V gene data show CDR1 as SGHTA and CDR2 as FQGNSA. This CDR3 reads CASITLGMNTEAFF. The CDR3 DNA reads TGTGCCAGCATCACGCTCGGGATGAACACTGAAGCTTTCTTT.

This chain uses TRBV2 with TRBJ2-2, with D possibly being TRBD2 (6 bases). With 7 bases removed from V and 5 bases from J, the gap between germline ends came to 14 bases. The length of the CDR3 is 14 residues. The V gene's germline CDR1 is SNHLY and CDR2 FYNNEI. CDR3 loop: CASIPRGGTGELFF. CDR3 DNA sequence: TGTGCCAGCATTCCCCGTGGGGGGACCGGGGAGCTGTTTTTT.

The CDR3 spells CASSYSGGYAEAFF. The CDR3 region has the DNA TGTGCCAGCAGTTACTCTGGGGGGTACGCTGAAGCTTTCTTT. The J gene is TRBJ1-1, the V gene TRBV6-5, with D perhaps TRBD1 (5 bases). The CDR3 sequence is 14 residues long. The ends were cut back, 0 bases at V and 6 bases at J, with 11 bases in the middle. Germline V gene lookup returns CDR1 MNHEY and CDR2 SVGAGI.

This clone is termed large. The V and J genes are TRBV10-3 and TRBJ2-7; D is uncertain. V was pared by 4 bases and J by 3 bases, with 10 bases between. The germline V gene has CDR1 ENHRY and CDR2 SYGVKD. There are 13 residues in the CDR3. As DNA, the CDR3 is TGTGCCATCAGTGGACAACGGAACTACGAGCAGTACTTC. Amino acids: CAISGQRNYEQYF.

This clone was recorded once. The gene calls are TRBV9 and TRBJ2-7, with D possibly being TRBD2 (5 bases). There are 11 residues in the CDR3. CDR1 and CDR2 (germline): SGDLS, YYNGEE. The germline V and J ends were trimmed by 2 bases and 6 bases, with 6 bases remaining between them. CDR3 nucleotide sequence: TGTGCCAGCAGCGTGGGGAGCGAGCAGTACTTC. It encodes CASSVGSEQYF.

With regard to this clone: The same CDR3 is also encoded by other DNA sequences in this sample. The rearrangement links TRBV6-5 to TRBJ1-5; possible D gene TRBD1, 5 bases. Germline V lookup: CDR1 MNHEY, CDR2 SVGAGI. The CDR3 is 15 residues long. Trimming shortened V by 0 bases and J by 1 base, and 7 bases separated the two germline ends. Here the CDR3 DNA reads TGTGCCAGCAGTTACTCCGGGGGAAGCAATCAGCCCCAGCATTTT. It translates to CASSYSGGSNQPQHF.

This clone was counted a few times. In nucleotides, the CDR3 is TGTGCCAGCAGTGGGACTAGCGGGGCAGATACGCAGTATTTT. Protein product: CASSGTSGADTQYF. The chain is built from TRBV6-4 and TRBJ2-3; 12 bases are shared with TRBD2. The CDR3 covers 14 residues. Per the germline V gene, CDR1 is MRHNA and CDR2 is SNTAGT. The J segment lost 4 bases and the V segment lost 4 bases, leaving 0 bases of the junction unmatched.

This chain joins TRBV6-5 and TRBJ1-1; weak D call: TRBD1 (5 bases). Trimming left V 6 bases short and J 1 base short, with 15 bases between. The CDR3 loop spans 15 amino acids. Germline CDR1 reads MNHEY; CDR2 reads SVGAGI. CDR3 coding DNA: TGTGCCAGCAGCCTTTCAGAAGGGGAGAACACTGAAGCTTTCTTT. Residues: CASSLSEGENTEAFF.

The CDR3 loop is CASSSIRDRVIGNYGYTF. DNA of the CDR3: TGTGCCAGCAGCTCAATCCGGGACAGGGTTATCGGCAACTATGGCTACACCTTC. This rearrangement joins TRBV27 to TRBJ1-2; 9 bases are shared with TRBD1. With V trimmed by 6 bases and J by 2 bases, 16 bases remained unmatched. The CDR3 spans 18 residues. The V gene's germline CDR1 is MNHEY and CDR2 SMNVEV (reference sequence).